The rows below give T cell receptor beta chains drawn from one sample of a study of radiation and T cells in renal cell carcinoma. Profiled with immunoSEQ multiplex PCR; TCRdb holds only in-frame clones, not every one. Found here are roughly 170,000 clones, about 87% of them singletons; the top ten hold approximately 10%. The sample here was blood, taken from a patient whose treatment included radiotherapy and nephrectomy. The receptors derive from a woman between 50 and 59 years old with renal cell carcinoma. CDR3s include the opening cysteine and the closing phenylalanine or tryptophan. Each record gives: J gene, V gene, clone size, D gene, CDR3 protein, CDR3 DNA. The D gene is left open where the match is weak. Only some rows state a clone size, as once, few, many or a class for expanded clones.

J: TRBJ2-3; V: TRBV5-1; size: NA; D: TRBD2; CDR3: CASSGGLAGASTDTQYF; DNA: TGCGCCAGCAGCGGGGGACTAGCGGGGGCTAGCACAGATACGCAGTATTTT
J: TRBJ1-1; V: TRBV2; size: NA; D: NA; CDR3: CASSSQMNTEAFF; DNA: TGTGCCAGCAGTTCACAGATGAACACTGAAGCTTTCTTT
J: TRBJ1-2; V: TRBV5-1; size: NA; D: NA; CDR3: CASSLGPEDYGYTF; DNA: TGCGCCAGCAGCTTGGGACCAGAGGATTATGGCTACACCTTC
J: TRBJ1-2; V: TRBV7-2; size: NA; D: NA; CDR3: CASSRQWGVVYGYTF; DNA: TGTGCCAGCAGCCGTCAATGGGGGGTCGTGTATGGCTACACCTTC
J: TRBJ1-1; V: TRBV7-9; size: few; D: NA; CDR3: CASIKTAPYEAFF; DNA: TGTGCCAGCATCAAGACAGCTCCTTATGAAGCTTTCTTT
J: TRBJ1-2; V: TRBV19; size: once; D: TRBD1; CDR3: CASSRGQTNYGYTF; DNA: TGTGCCAGTAGTCGGGGACAGACAAACTATGGCTACACCTTC
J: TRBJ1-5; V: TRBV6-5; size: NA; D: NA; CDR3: CASSFPGTDNQPQHF; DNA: TGTGCCAGCAGTTTCCCCGGGACCGACAATCAGCCCCAGCATTTT
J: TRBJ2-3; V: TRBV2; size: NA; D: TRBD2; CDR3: CASTLGLTSGSTDTQYF; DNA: TGTGCCAGCACCCTGGGGCTGACTAGCGGGAGCACAGATACGCAGTATTTT
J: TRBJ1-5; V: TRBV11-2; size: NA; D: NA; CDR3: CASSLERTNQPQHF; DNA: TGTGCCAGCAGCTTAGAACGGACCAATCAGCCCCAGCATTTT
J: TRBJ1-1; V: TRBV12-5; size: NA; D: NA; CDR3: CATSRDGGNTEAFF; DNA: TGTGCTACCTCCCGGGACGGGGGGAACACTGAAGCTTTCTTT
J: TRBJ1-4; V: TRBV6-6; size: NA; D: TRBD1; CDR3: CASSYSDRGNEKLFF; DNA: TGTGCCAGCAGTTATTCAGACAGGGGTAATGAAAAACTGTTTTTT
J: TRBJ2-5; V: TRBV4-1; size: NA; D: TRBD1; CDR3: CASSPDRAGRTQYF; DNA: TGCGCCAGCAGCCCGGACAGGGCGGGGAGGACCCAGTACTTC
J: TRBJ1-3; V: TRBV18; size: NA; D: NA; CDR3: CASSVFRDTLSGNTIYF; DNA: TGTGCCAGCTCGGTATTTCGGGACACTCTCTCTGGAAACACCATATATTTT
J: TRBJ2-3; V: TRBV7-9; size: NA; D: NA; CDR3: CASSLGVQGGTDTQYF; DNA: TGTGCCAGCAGCTTAGGCGTTCAGGGGGGAACAGATACGCAGTATTTT
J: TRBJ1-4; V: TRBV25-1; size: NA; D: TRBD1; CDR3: CASNQGAFEKLFF; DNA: TGTGCCAGCAATCAGGGGGCTTTTGAAAAACTGTTTTTT
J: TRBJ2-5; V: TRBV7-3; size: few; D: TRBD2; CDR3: CASSWSTSGQETQYF; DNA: TGTGCCAGCAGTTGGTCGACTAGCGGACAAGAGACCCAGTACTTC
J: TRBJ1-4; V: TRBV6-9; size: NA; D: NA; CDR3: CASSYSLIGGTNEKLFF; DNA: TGTGCCAGCAGTTATTCGCTGATCGGGGGCACTAATGAAAAACTGTTTTTT
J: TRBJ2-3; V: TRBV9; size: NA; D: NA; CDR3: CASSPGHTSLTDTQYF; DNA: TGTGCCAGCAGCCCGGGACATACTTCTCTCACAGATACGCAGTATTTT
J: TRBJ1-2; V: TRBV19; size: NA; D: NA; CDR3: CASQGQDGYTF; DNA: TGTGCCAGCCAAGGCCAGGATGGCTACACCTTC
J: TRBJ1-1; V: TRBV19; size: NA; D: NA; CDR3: CASSIGRDPTEAFF; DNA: TGTGCCAGTAGTATAGGACGGGACCCCACTGAAGCTTTCTTT
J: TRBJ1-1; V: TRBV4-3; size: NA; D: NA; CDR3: CASSQVVGNTEAFF; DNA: TGCGCCAGCAGCCAAGTAGTAGGGAACACTGAAGCTTTCTTT
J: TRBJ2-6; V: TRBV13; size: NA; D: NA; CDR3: CASSSRRTGANVLTF; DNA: TGTGCCAGCAGCTCGCGTAGGACTGGGGCCAACGTCCTGACTTTC
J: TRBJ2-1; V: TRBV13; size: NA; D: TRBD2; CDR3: CASSLYTGGLGNEQFF; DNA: TGTGCCAGCAGCTTATACACGGGGGGGCTAGGCAATGAGCAGTTCTTC
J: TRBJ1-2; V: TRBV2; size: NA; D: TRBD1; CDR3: CASGTGTGGAGGYTF; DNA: TGTGCCAGCGGCACCGGGACAGGGGGCGCGGGGGGCTACACCTTC